These T cell receptor beta chains were read from a single sample in a study of blood T cell repertoires in COVID-19. Sequencing was performed with immunoSEQ multiplex PCR; in TCRdb, only in-frame clones are kept and a portion is missing. Altogether more than 150,000 clones are present, about 79% being singletons, with the ten largest covering roughly 9.8%. Sequencing input: peripheral blood. The receptors shown here come from a woman aged 45-59 years with acute or convalescent COVID-19. Both conserved end residues are part of each CDR3. A D gene is named only where the DNA matches it firmly. Clone size is not always given. Where it is, it says once, few, many or a class for expanded clones.

D | J | V | size | CDR3 | DNA
TRBD2 | TRBJ2-1 | TRBV7-2 | few | CASSPPGLAGLNEQFF | TGTGCCAGCAGCCCGCCGGGACTAGCGGGGTTGAATGAGCAGTTCTTC
. | TRBJ1-1 | TRBV10-3 | few | CATTVLAVSRTEAFF | TGTGCCACAACCGTGCTAGCGGTAAGTCGTACTGAAGCTTTCTTT
TRBD1 | TRBJ1-2 | TRBV27 | . | CASSSPGQGSGYGYTF | TGTGCCAGCAGTTCCCCCGGACAGGGGAGTGGCTATGGCTACACCTTC
TRBD1 | TRBJ1-2 | TRBV28 | . | CASRGQDRNYGYTF | TGTGCCAGTAGGGGACAGGACAGAAACTATGGCTACACCTTC
TRBD1 | TRBJ2-5 | TRBV5-1 | . | CASSLGDRGKTQYF | TGCGCCAGCAGCTTGGGGGACAGGGGGAAGACCCAGTACTTC
. | TRBJ1-1 | TRBV6-5 | . | CASSSRHSTEAFF | TGTGCCAGCAGTTCCCGACACTCCACTGAAGCTTTCTTT
. | TRBJ2-1 | TRBV28 | . | CASSQNRDTYNEQFF | TGTGCCAGCAGCCAAAACCGGGACACCTACAATGAGCAGTTCTTC
TRBD1 | TRBJ2-5 | TRBV3-1/TRBV3-2 | . | CASSPPGQGRETQYF | TGTGCCAGCAGCCCCCCCGGACAGGGGCGGGAGACCCAGTACTTC
TRBD1 | TRBJ2-7 | TRBV5-6 | . | CASSLWDSHGHEQYF | TGTGCCAGCAGCTTGTGGGACAGCCACGGGCACGAGCAGTACTTC
. | TRBJ2-5 | TRBV27 | . | CASSQSWTIQETQYF | TGTGCCAGCAGTCAGTCTTGGACAATCCAAGAGACCCAGTACTTC
. | TRBJ2-1 | TRBV4-3 | . | CASSQEQFFSNEQFF | TGCGCCAGCAGCCAAGAACAGTTTTTTTCCAATGAGCAGTTCTTC
TRBD2 | TRBJ2-1 | TRBV6-5 | . | CASSYMKTSGYNEQFF | TGTGCCAGCAGTTATATGAAGACTAGCGGCTACAATGAGCAGTTCTTC
. | TRBJ1-4 | TRBV18 | . | CASSPPGFANEKLFF | TGTGCCAGCTCACCACCCGGGTTCGCTAATGAAAAACTGTTTTTT
. | TRBJ2-3 | TRBV5-1 | . | CASGGREDTQYF | TGCGCCAGCGGGGGCCGTGAGGATACGCAGTATTTT
TRBD1 | TRBJ1-2 | TRBV19 | . | CASTISLDRGWGYTF | TGTGCCAGTACCATAAGTCTTGACAGGGGATGGGGCTACACCTTC
. | TRBJ2-1 | TRBV7-3 | . | CASSLPGGQYNEQFF | TGTGCCAGCAGCCTCCCGGGGGGCCAATACAATGAGCAGTTCTTC
TRBD1 | TRBJ2-7 | TRBV7-8 | . | CAGARGPGQGSEQYF | TGTGCCGGGGCAAGGGGGCCGGGACAGGGAAGCGAGCAGTACTTC
TRBD2 | TRBJ2-5 | TRBV19 | . | CASKMQKAGDETQYF | TGTGCCAGTAAAATGCAGAAAGCGGGGGACGAGACCCAGTACTTC
. | TRBJ2-5 | TRBV14 | . | CASSLSKLATWKTQYF | TGTGCCAGCAGCCTCTCAAAGCTAGCGACCTGGAAGACCCAGTACTTC
TRBD2 | TRBJ2-7 | TRBV11-2 | . | CASSLPGGTYEQYF | TGTGCCAGCAGCTTACCGGGGGGGACGTACGAGCAGTACTTC
. | TRBJ2-2 | TRBV5-6 | . | CASSLAIRGNTGELFF | TGTGCCAGCAGCTTGGCAATACGGGGGAACACCGGGGAGCTGTTTTTT
. | TRBJ2-7 | TRBV6-2/TRBV6-3 | . | CASSYSEVGEQYF | TGTGCCAGCAGTTACTCCGAGGTTGGGGAGCAGTACTTC
. | TRBJ1-2 | TRBV4-2 | once | CASSQDLAANYGYTF | TGTGCCAGCAGCCAAGATCTTGCAGCTAACTATGGCTACACCTTC
TRBD1 | TRBJ1-6 | TRBV9 | . | CASSVGTGGIRSSPLHF | TGTGCCAGCAGCGTGGGGACAGGGGGCATTCGGAGTTCACCCCTCCACTTT
. | TRBJ2-7 | TRBV28 | . | CASSLAGPVEQYF | TGTGCCAGCAGTTTGGCAGGGCCCGTCGAGCAGTACTTC
TRBD1 | TRBJ2-2 | TRBV7-6 | . | CASSLEWSGGGTGELFF | TGTGCCAGCAGCTTAGAGTGGTCAGGGGGCGGTACCGGGGAGCTGTTTTTT
. | TRBJ2-3 | TRBV7-2 | few | CASSQQLKPDTQYF | TGTGCCAGCAGCCAACAGCTGAAGCCAGATACGCAGTATTTT
TRBD2 | TRBJ2-5 | TRBV5-4 | . | CASSLVVASGRLETQYF | TGTGCCAGCAGCTTGGTGGTGGCTAGCGGGAGATTAGAGACCCAGTACTTC
TRBD1 | TRBJ2-7 | TRBV28 | . | CASSLSRTGNYEQYF | TGTGCCAGCAGTTTATCAAGGACAGGGAATTACGAGCAGTACTTC
TRBD2 | TRBJ2-4 | TRBV5-1 | . | CASSLVAGDNIQYF | TGCGCCAGCAGCTTAGTAGCGGGAGACAACATTCAGTACTTC
TRBD2 | TRBJ2-5 | TRBV5-4 | . | CASSRLAGGLYQETQYF | TGTGCCAGCAGCCGACTAGCGGGAGGCCTGTACCAAGAGACCCAGTACTTC
TRBD1 | TRBJ1-6 | TRBV27 | . | CASRDSTYSPLHF | TGTGCCAGCCGGGACAGTACCTATTCACCCCTCCACTTT
TRBD2 | TRBJ2-7 | TRBV7-6 | . | CASSLVQRGTYEQYF | TGTGCCAGCAGCTTAGTGCAGCGGGGGACCTACGAGCAGTACTTC
. | TRBJ1-1 | TRBV5-1 | few | CASTRGRVNTEAFF | TGCGCCAGCACGAGAGGCAGGGTGAACACTGAAGCTTTCTTT
. | TRBJ2-2 | TRBV10-3 | . | CAITDPGHYTGELFF | TGTGCCATCACTGATCCGGGACATTACACCGGGGAGCTGTTTTTT
. | TRBJ2-1 | TRBV11-2 | . | CASSPALGAGLDYNEQFF | TGTGCCAGCAGCCCCGCATTGGGGGCAGGTCTCGACTACAATGAGCAGTTCTTC
. | TRBJ2-5 | TRBV4-1 | . | CASSQFLPGQETQYF | TGCGCCAGCAGCCAATTTCTCCCGGGACAAGAGACCCAGTACTTC
. | TRBJ2-3 | TRBV2 | . | CASSVVALQYF | TGTGCCAGCAGTGTAGTCGCCCTCCAGTATTTT
. | TRBJ1-3 | TRBV10-3 | . | CAISPGSTDGNTIYF | TGTGCCATCAGTCCCGGGTCGACGGATGGAAACACCATATATTTT
. | TRBJ2-3 | TRBV24-1 | once | CAEPSRYF | TGTGCCGAACCTAGCAGGTATTTT
. | TRBJ1-4 | TRBV7-9 | . | CASSLGDSTNEKLFF | TGTGCCAGCAGCTTGGGGGACTCAACTAATGAAAAACTGTTTTTT